The T cell receptor beta chain under discussion was sequenced for a study of response to subunit inactivated influenza vaccine. TCRdb recomputed calls from the RT-PCR reads with MiXCR, one row per CDR3 protein. Of some 640,000 distinct CDR3 sequences listed, more than 11% were seen once; the top ten hold 5.5% to 7%. This clonotype was observed a few times. Its antigen is not known. General study results and limits: Each seasonal flu vaccination may recruit only limited new T cells, authors suggested.

Sequenced here: PBMCs from blood, sampled around two weeks before vaccination. This receptor was obtained from a man aged 45 to 65 who received an inactivated influenza vaccine.

Here the CDR3 reads CASSRYQSSYNSPLHF. CDR3 DNA sequence: TGCGCCAGCAGCCGCTACCAGAGCTCCTATAATTCACCCCTCCACTTT. The chain links TRBV4-1 to TRBJ1-6; D gene ambiguous. CDR3 length: 16 amino acids. Trimming took 4 bases from V and 0 from J, leaving 10 bases between them. Germline CDR1 and CDR2: MGHRA and YSYEKL.